One sample yielded the 12 T cell receptor beta chains listed below, sequenced in a study of yellow fever vaccine responses in identical twins (dated 2018 in TCRdb). Libraries were constructed by RT-PCR. Sequencing took place on an Illumina HiSeq 2500. The public reads were reprocessed in TCRdb via fastp at Q25 and MiXCR, keeping in-frame beta chains. When rows share a CDR3 protein, they turn into one entry using the most common DNA and genes. This sample comprises about 7,200 distinct CDR3 sequences, 70% to 90% of them detected only once. Roughly 1.2% of the sample rests with the top ten. The starting material was T cells from blood (PBMCs), unsorted or a sorted subset (not recorded which), obtained before or after yellow fever vaccination (not recorded which). These TCRs come from a woman aged 18-29 years who received the yellow fever vaccine. Donor details come from another sample of the same person, matched by shared clones.

The gene calls are TRBV18 and TRBJ2-1; D remains ambiguous. This CDR3 contains 12 residues. Germline CDR1 and CDR2: KGHSH and LQKENI. Trimming left V 5 bases short and J 8 bases short, with 10 bases between. The CDR3 sequence: CASSSVLDEQFF. As DNA, the CDR3 is TGTGCCAGCTCATCCGTCCTCGATGAGCAGTTCTTC.

The CDR3 spells CASSWYRETEQFF. The CDR3 nucleotides read TGCGCCAGCAGCTGGTACAGGGAAACTGAGCAGTTCTTC. The chain couples TRBV5-1 to TRBJ2-1; tentative D call: TRBD1 (6 bases). The V and J ends lost 3 bases and 9 bases respectively, with 13 bases between them. The germline CDR1 and CDR2 sequences are SGHRS and YFSETQ. The CDR3 has 13 residues.

This clonotype was seen a single time. The chain links TRBV28 to TRBJ2-7; TRBD1 is a possible D gene (5 bases). Trimming cost V 3 bases and J 2 bases, with 11 bases left between them. Germline CDR1 is MDHEN and CDR2 is SYDVKM. The CDR3 runs 14 residues. CDR3 loop: CASSFPQGTYEQYF. CDR3 nucleotides: TGTGCCAGCAGTTTCCCCCAGGGTACCTACGAGCAGTACTTC.

This chain uses TRBV4-1 with TRBJ1-1; the match to TRBD1 covers 9 bases. The CDR3 extends over 14 amino acids. Germline CDR1 and CDR2: MGHRA and YSYEKL. V lost 4 bases to trimming and J lost 4 bases; unmatched junction nucleotides: 4. The CDR3 loop is CASSLGTGRTEAFF. In DNA, the CDR3 is TGCGCCAGCAGCCTAGGGACAGGGCGCACTGAAGCTTTCTTT.

The chain carries TRBV12-3 or TRBV12-4 and TRBJ2-5, with D maybe TRBD1 (5 bases). Trimming cost V 4 bases and J 1 base, with 13 bases left between them. The CDR3 is 15 residues long. The CDR3 DNA reads as TGTGCCAGCAGTTCCCAAGGACATACCCAAGAGACCCAGTACTTC. Its protein product is CASSSQGHTQETQYF.

This clonotype has only one observation. The junction departs from the called germline gene at one end, perhaps through a read error. The V and J genes are TRBV11-3 and TRBJ2-7, with 9 bases lining up with TRBD1. Germline CDR1 reads SGHNT; CDR2 reads YENEEA. The CDR3 totals 15 residues. The CDR3 DNA reads TGTGCCAGCAGCTCTCCGCGGGACAGGGTCTACGTGCAGTACTTC. This translates into CASSSPRDRVYVQYF.

The chain is built from TRBV10-1 and TRBJ2-1; the match to TRBD2 covers 9 bases. The CDR3 has 15 amino acids. The germline V gene encodes CDR1 WNHNN and CDR2 SYGVQD (reference sequence). J was trimmed by 8 bases and V by 3 bases; bases with no gene match: 8. As DNA, the CDR3 is TGCGCCAGCAGTGATATAGGACTAGCGCTGGATGAGCAGTTCTTC. Its protein product is CASSDIGLALDEQFF.

J is TRBJ2-3 and V is TRBV5-6, with D possibly matching TRBD2 (6 bases). Germline V CDR1 and CDR2: SGHDT, YYEEEE. The V end was cut by 4 bases, the J end by 4 bases, with 13 bases between. The CDR3 has 14 residues. Here the CDR3 DNA reads TGTGCCAGCAGCCCCACTAGCCGGGCAGATACGCAGTATTTT. Encoded protein: CASSPTSRADTQYF.

This chain joins TRBV15 and TRBJ2-1, with 7 bases identical to TRBD2. Trimming cost V 0 bases and J 6 bases; bases outside gene matches: 11. Germline V gene lookup returns CDR1 LNHNV and CDR2 YYDKDF (reference sequence). This CDR3 spans 17 amino acids. DNA for the CDR3: TGTGCCACCAGCAGAGATCGGGGAGCGGGAATTTTCAATGAGCAGTTCTTC. Translating it yields CATSRDRGAGIFNEQFF.

The chain is built from TRBV5-4 and TRBJ2-1; tentative D call: TRBD1 (6 bases). CDR1 and CDR2 (germline): SGHNT, YYREEE (reference sequence). The CDR3 spans 14 residues. The ends were cut back, 1 base at V and 4 bases at J, with 9 bases in the middle. CDR3 sequence reads: CASSLTGLYNEQFF. The CDR3 bases are TGTGCCAGCAGCTTGACAGGGTTATACAATGAGCAGTTCTTC.

The chain couples TRBV11-2 to TRBJ2-5; D possibly corresponds to TRBD2 (5 bases). Germline V gene data show CDR1 as SGHAT and CDR2 as FQNNGV. The CDR3 sequence is 14 residues long. Trimming shortened V by 7 bases and J by 0 bases, and 12 bases separated the two germline ends. This chain's CDR3 is CASKTGNYQETQYF. CDR3 in DNA: TGTGCCAGCAAAACCGGGAATTACCAAGAGACCCAGTACTTC.

J is TRBJ2-2 and V is TRBV3-1; 8 bases are shared with TRBD2. The V gene's germline CDR1 is LGHDT and CDR2 YNNKEL (reference sequence). Trimming took 7 bases from V and 4 from J; bases not matched to a gene: 5. The CDR3 loop spans 14 amino acids. In DNA, the CDR3 is TGTGCCAGCAACGACGGGGGGGTCACCGGGGAGCTGTTTTTT. As protein: CASNDGGVTGELFF.